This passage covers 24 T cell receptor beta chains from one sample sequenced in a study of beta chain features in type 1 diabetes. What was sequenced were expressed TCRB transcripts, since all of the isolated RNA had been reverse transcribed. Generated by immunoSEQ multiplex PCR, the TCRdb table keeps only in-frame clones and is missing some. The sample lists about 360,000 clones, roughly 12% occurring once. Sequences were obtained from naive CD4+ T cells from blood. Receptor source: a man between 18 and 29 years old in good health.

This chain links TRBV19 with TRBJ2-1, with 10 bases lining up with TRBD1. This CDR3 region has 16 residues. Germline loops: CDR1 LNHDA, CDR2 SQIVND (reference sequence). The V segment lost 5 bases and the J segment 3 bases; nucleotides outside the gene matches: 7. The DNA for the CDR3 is TGTGCCAGTAGTTCCCCTCGGGACAGGGGCTACAATGAGCAGTTCTTC. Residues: CASSSPRDRGYNEQFF.

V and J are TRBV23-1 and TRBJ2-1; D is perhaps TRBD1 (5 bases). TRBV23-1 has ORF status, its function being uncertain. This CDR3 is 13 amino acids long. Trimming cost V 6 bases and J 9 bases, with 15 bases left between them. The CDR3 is CASSQEIGAEQFF. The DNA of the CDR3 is TGCGCCAGCAGCCAAGAGATAGGGGCTGAGCAGTTCTTC.

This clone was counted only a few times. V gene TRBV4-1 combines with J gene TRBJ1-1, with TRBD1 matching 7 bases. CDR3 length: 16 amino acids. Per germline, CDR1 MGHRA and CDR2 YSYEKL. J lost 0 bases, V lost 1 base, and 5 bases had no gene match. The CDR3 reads CASSQVGTALNTEAFF. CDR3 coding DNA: TGCGCCAGCAGCCAAGTAGGGACAGCCTTGAACACTGAAGCTTTCTTT.

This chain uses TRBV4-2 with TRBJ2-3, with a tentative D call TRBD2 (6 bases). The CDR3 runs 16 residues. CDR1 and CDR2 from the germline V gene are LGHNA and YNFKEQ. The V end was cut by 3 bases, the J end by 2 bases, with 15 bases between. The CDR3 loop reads CASSQEASVHTDTQYF. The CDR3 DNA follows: TGTGCCAGCAGCCAGGAAGCTAGCGTGCACACAGATACGCAGTATTTT.

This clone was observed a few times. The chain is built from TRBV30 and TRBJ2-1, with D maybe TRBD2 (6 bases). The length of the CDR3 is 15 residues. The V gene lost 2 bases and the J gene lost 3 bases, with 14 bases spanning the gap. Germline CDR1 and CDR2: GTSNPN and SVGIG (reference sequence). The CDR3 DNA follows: TGTGCCTGGAGTCCCACTAGCCGAATCTACAATGAGCAGTTCTTC. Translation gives CAWSPTSRIYNEQFF.

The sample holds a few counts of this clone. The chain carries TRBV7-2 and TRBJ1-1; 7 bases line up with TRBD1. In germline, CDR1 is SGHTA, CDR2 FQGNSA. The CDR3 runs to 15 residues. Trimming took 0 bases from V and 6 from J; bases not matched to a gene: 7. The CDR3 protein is CASSLAPRGPPEAFF. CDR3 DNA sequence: TGTGCCAGCAGCTTAGCCCCGAGGGGGCCCCCTGAAGCTTTCTTT.

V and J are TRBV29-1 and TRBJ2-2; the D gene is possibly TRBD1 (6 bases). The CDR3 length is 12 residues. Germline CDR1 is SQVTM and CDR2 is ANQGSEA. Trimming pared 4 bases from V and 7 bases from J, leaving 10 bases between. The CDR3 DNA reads TGCAGCGTTGCTCAGGGGATCGGGGAGCTGTTTTTT. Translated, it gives CSVAQGIGELFF.

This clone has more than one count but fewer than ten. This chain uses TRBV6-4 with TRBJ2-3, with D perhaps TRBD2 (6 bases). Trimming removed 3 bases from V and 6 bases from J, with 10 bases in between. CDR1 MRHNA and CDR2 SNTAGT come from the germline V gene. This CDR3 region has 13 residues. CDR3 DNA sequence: TGTGCCAGCAGTGAACACCGGGGGGATACGCAGTATTTT. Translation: CASSEHRGDTQYF.

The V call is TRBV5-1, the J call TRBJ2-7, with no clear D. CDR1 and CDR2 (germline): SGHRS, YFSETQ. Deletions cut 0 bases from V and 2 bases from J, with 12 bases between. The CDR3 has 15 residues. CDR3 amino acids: CASSLAPLAAYEQYF. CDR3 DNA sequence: TGCGCCAGCAGCTTGGCCCCTCTGGCAGCCTACGAGCAGTACTTC. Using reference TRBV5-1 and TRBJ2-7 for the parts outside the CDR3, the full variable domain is KAGVTQTPRYLIKTRGQQVTLSCSPISGHRSVSWYQQTPGQGLQFLFEYFSETQRNKGNFPGRFSGRQFSNSRSEMNVSTLELGDSALYLCASSLAPLAAYEQYFGPGTRLTVT.

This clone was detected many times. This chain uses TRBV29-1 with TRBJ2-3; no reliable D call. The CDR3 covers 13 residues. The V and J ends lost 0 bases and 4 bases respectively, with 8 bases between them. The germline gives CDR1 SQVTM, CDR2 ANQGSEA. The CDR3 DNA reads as TGCAGCGTTGAAGATCCTCTTCCAGATACGCAGTATTTT. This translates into CSVEDPLPDTQYF.

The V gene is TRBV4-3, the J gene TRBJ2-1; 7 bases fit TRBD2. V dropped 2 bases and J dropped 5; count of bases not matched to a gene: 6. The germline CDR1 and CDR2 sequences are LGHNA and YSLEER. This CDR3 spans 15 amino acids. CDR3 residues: CASSQLGLNNNEQFF. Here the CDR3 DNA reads TGCGCCAGCAGCCAACTGGGACTAAATAACAATGAGCAGTTCTTC.

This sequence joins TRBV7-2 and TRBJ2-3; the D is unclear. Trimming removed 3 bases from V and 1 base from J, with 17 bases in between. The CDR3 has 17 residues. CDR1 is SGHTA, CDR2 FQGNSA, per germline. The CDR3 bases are TGTGCCAGCAGCTTTTCCCTTTCCGCGGTGGGCACAGATACGCAGTATTTT. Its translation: CASSFSLSAVGTDTQYF.

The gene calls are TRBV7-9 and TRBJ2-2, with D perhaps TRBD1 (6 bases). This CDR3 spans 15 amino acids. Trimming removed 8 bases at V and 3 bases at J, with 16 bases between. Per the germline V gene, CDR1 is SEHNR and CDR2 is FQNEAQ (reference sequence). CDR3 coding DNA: TGTGCCAGCCACACAGGGTCGAGAGACACCGGGGAGCTGTTTTTT. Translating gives CASHTGSRDTGELFF.

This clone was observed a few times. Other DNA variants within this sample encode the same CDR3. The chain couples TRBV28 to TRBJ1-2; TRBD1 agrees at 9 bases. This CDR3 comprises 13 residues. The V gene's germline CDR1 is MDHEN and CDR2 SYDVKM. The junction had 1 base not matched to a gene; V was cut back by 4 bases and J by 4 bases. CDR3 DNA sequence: TGTGCCAGCAGTTCGGGACAGGGCTATGGCTACACCTTC. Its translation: CASSSGQGYGYTF.

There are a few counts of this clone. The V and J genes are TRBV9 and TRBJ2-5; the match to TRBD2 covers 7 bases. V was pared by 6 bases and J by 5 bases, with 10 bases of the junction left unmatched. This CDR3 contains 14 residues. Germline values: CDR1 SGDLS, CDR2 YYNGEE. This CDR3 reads CASTSGRAGETQYF. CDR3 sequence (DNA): TGTGCCAGCACTAGCGGTCGGGCGGGGGAGACCCAGTACTTC.

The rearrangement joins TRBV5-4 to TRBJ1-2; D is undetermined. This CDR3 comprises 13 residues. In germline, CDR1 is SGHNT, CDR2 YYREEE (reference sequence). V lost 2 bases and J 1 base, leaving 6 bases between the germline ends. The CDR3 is CASSLSFNYGYTF. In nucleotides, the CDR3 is TGTGCCAGCAGCTTATCCTTTAACTATGGCTACACCTTC. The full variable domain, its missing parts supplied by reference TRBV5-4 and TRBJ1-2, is ETGVTQSPTHLIKTRGQQVTLRCSSQSGHNTVSWYQQALGQGPQFIFQYYREEENGRGNFPPRFSGLQFPNYSSELNVNALELDDSALYLCASSLSFNYGYTFGSGTRLTVV.

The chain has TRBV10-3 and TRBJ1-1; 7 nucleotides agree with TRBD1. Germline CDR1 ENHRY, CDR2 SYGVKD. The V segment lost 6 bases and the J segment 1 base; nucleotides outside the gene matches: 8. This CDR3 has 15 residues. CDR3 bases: TGTGCCATCAGGGGTGCAACAGGGGCGAACACTGAAGCTTTCTTT. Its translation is CAIRGATGANTEAFF.

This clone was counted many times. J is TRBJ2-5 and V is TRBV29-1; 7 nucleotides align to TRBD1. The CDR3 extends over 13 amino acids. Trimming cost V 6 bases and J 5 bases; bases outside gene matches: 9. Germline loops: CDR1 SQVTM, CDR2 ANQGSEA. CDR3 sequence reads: CSVAGQAGETQYF. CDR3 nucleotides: TGCAGCGTGGCAGGACAGGCTGGTGAGACCCAGTACTTC.

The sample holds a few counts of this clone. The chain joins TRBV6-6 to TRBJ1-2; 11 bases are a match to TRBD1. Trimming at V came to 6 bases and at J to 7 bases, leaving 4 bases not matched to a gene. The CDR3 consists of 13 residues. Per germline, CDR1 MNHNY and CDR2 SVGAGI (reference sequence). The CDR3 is CASSLGQGGGYTF. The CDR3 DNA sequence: TGTGCCAGCAGCTTGGGACAGGGGGGTGGCTACACCTTC.

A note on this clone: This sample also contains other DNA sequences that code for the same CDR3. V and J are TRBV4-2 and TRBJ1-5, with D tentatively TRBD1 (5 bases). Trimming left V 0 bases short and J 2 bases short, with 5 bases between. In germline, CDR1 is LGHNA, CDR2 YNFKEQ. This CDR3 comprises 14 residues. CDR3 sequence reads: CASSQDRGNQPQHF. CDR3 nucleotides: TGTGCCAGCAGCCAAGACAGGGGCAATCAGCCCCAGCATTTT.

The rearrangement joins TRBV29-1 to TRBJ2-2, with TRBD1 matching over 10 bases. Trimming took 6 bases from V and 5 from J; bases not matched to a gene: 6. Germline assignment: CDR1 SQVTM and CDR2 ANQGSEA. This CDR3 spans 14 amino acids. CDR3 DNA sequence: TGCAGCGTCGCCGGGACAGGGGTAACCGGGGAGCTGTTTTTT. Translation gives CSVAGTGVTGELFF.

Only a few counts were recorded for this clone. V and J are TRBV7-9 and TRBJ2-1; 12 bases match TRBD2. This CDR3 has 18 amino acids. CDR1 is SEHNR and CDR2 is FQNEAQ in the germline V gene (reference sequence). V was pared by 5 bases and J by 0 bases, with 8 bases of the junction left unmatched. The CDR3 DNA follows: TGTGCCAGCAGCCTAGTCGGACTAGCGGGGAGCTCCTACAATGAGCAGTTCTTC. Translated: CASSLVGLAGSSYNEQFF.

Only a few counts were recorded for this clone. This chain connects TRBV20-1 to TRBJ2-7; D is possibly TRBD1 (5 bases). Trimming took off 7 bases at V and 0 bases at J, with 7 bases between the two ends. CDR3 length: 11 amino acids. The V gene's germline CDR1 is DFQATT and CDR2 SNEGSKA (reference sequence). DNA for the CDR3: TGCAGTGGACAGTCCTCCTACGAGCAGTACTTC. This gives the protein CSGQSSYEQYF.

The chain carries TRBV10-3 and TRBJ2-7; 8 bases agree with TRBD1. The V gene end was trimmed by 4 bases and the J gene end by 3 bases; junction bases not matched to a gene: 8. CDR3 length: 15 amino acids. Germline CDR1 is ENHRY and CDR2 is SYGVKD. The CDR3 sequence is CAISVTQGVGYEQYF. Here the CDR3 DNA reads TGTGCCATCAGTGTCACACAGGGGGTCGGCTACGAGCAGTACTTC.